A selection of T cell receptor beta chains follows, all from one sample in a study of blood T cell repertoires in COVID-19. The protocol was immunoSEQ multiplex PCR, while the TCRdb copy is restricted to in-frame clones and leaves out a portion. There are some 110,000 clones in the sample; under 90% occur only once, and about 4.2% lies in the top ten. Sequencing was performed on peripheral blood. The receptors were sampled from a woman aged 70 to 79 with acute or convalescent COVID-19. Each CDR3 is given with its conserved first and last residue. The D gene is left open where the match is weak. The size field is filled for only some rows; it gives once, few, many or a size class.

clone_size,v_call,j_call,d_call,cdr3_nt,cdr3_aa
.,TRBV5-1,TRBJ1-2,TRBD1,TGCGCCAGCAGCTTGGCGGGATTACGGGGGACAGGTTATGGCTACACCTTC,CASSLAGLRGTGYGYTF
.,TRBV7-9,TRBJ1-4,TRBD1,TGTGCCAGCAGCTTAGAGGTGGGGACAGGACTTCGAAAACTGTTTTTT,CASSLEVGTGLRKLFF
.,TRBV6-5,TRBJ1-4,.,TGTGCCAGCAGCCCCTCAGGCTTAGCTAATGAAAAACTGTTTTTT,CASSPSGLANEKLFF
.,TRBV2,TRBJ1-3,.,TGTGCCAGCAGCTTAGAGAGTTCTGGAAACACCATATATTTT,CASSLESSGNTIYF
.,TRBV10-1,TRBJ1-2,.,TGCGCCAGCAGTAACAGGGTCTATGGCTACACCTTC,CASSNRVYGYTF
.,TRBV19,TRBJ1-4,TRBD1,TGTGCCAGTAGTCCGACGGACAGGGGAAAAAAACTGTTTTTT,CASSPTDRGKKLFF
.,TRBV24-1,TRBJ2-3,TRBD2,TGTGCCACCAGTGAGCGGGGGAGGACAGATACGCAGTATTTT,CATSERGRTDTQYF
.,TRBV15,TRBJ1-1,TRBD1,TGTGCCACCAGCTTCCGACAGGGTGAAGCTTTCTTT,CATSFRQGEAFF
.,TRBV3-1/TRBV3-2,TRBJ1-2,TRBD1,TGTGCCAGCAGCCAAACCCAGGGGGCTAATGGCTACACCTTC,CASSQTQGANGYTF
few,TRBV18,TRBJ1-1,TRBD1,TGTGCCAGCTCACCGCAGGGGGCAATAGCTTTCTTT,CASSPQGAIAFF
.,TRBV10-3,TRBJ1-2,TRBD1,TGTGCCATCAGCGGACAGGGACCCTCGGGCTACACCTTC,CAISGQGPSGYTF
.,TRBV7-7,TRBJ2-5,.,TGTGCCAGCAGCTTCTGGGGGGGGGCCGAGACCCAGTACTTC,CASSFWGGAETQYF
.,TRBV30,TRBJ1-1,.,TGTGCCTGGAGTGACCAGGGGAACACTGAAGCTTTCTTT,CAWSDQGNTEAFF
.,TRBV9,TRBJ2-2,.,TGTGCCAGCACCCAAAGTAGTAGAAACACCGGGGAGCTGTTTTTT,CASTQSSRNTGELFF
.,TRBV5-1,TRBJ2-7,TRBD1,TGCGCCAGCAGCTTGGGAGATATGGGACAGAAACAGTACTTC,CASSLGDMGQKQYF
.,TRBV4-3,TRBJ1-2,TRBD1,TGCGCCAGCAGCCACATCCCCCAAGGCGGGACAGTTACTGGCTACACCTTC,CASSHIPQGGTVTGYTF
.,TRBV18,TRBJ1-6,TRBD1,TGTGCCAGCTCACCAAAGGGGACAGGGTTTAGCTCCTATAATTCACCCCTCCACTTT,CASSPKGTGFSSYNSPLHF
.,TRBV4-2,TRBJ1-1,.,TGTGCCAGCAGCCAAGACATCGGCAGGGTGAACACTGAAGCTTTCTTT,CASSQDIGRVNTEAFF
once,TRBV4-2,TRBJ1-2,TRBD1,TGTGCCAGCAGCCACCCTGACAGGGGATTCTATGGCTACACCTTC,CASSHPDRGFYGYTF
.,TRBV7-2,TRBJ2-3,TRBD1,TGTGCCAGCAGCCGGGACAGGGCTTTAACAGATACGCAGTATTTT,CASSRDRALTDTQYF
once,TRBV5-5,TRBJ1-1,.,TGTGCCAGCAGCTTCAACACGAACACTGAAGCTTTCTTT,CASSFNTNTEAFF
.,TRBV30,TRBJ2-3,.,TGTGCCTGGAGCGCTACCCTGGTCACAGATACGCAGTATTTT,CAWSATLVTDTQYF
.,TRBV30,TRBJ1-2,TRBD1,TGTGCCTGGAGTGTACCGGGACAGGGTTACTCCTATGGCTACACCTTC,CAWSVPGQGYSYGYTF
.,TRBV2,TRBJ2-5,.,TGTGCCAGCAGTATCGGAGTAGAAGAGACCCAGTACTTC,CASSIGVEETQYF
.,TRBV4-1,TRBJ1-4,.,TGCGCCAGCAGGCCCTCCCCCGGTGCAACTAATGAAAAACTGTTTTTT,CASRPSPGATNEKLFF
.,TRBV5-4,TRBJ2-2,TRBD2,TGTGCCAGCAGTAGAGCGGGGGGATCCGGGGAGCTGTTTTTT,CASSRAGGSGELFF
.,TRBV6-6,TRBJ1-5,.,TGTGCCAGCAGTTACGCCAGACTGGATAGCAATCAGCCCCAGCATTTT,CASSYARLDSNQPQHF
.,TRBV2,TRBJ1-2,.,TGTGCCACCCAGGACAGCTCTAACTATGGCTACACCTTC,CATQDSSNYGYTF
.,TRBV6-1,TRBJ1-5,.,TGTGCCAGCAGTGAATCCCTAGGAGGGCAGGGCAATCAGCCCCAGCATTTT,CASSESLGGQGNQPQHF
.,TRBV25-1,TRBJ1-2,.,TGTGCCACACGGGGAGACCCAGCTAACTATGGCTACACCTTC,CATRGDPANYGYTF
.,TRBV6-5,TRBJ2-7,TRBD1,TGTGCCAGCAGTTACTCGGGTCAGGGGGACGAGCAGTACTTC,CASSYSGQGDEQYF
.,TRBV2,TRBJ1-1,.,TGTGCCAGCAGGGGCCTTGAAGCTTTCTTT,CASRGLEAFF
.,TRBV11-1,TRBJ2-3,.,TGTGCCAGCAGCTTATCTCCCAGGGCAGATACGCAGTATTTT,CASSLSPRADTQYF
.,TRBV11-3,TRBJ2-7,.,TGTGCCAGCAGCACCTCCTCCGGGGCCTACGAGCAGTACTTC,CASSTSSGAYEQYF
.,TRBV9,TRBJ1-1,.,TGTGCCAGCAGCTCACAGGGCACTGAAGCTTTCTTT,CASSSQGTEAFF
.,TRBV19,TRBJ2-5,.,TGTGCCAGTAGTTTCGGGCAGGGGGAGACCCAGTACTTC,CASSFGQGETQYF
.,TRBV5-8,TRBJ1-2,.,TGTGCCAGCAGCCCCACGACAGCAAACTATGGCTACACCTTC,CASSPTTANYGYTF
.,TRBV10-3,TRBJ2-7,.,TGTGCCATCAGAGGGGATTCCTACGAGCAGTACTTC,CAIRGDSYEQYF
.,TRBV12-3/TRBV12-4,TRBJ1-5,.,TGTGCCAGCAGTTTAGAACAGGGTCAGCCCCAGCATTTT,CASSLEQGQPQHF
.,TRBV7-9,TRBJ1-1,TRBD1,TGTGCCAGCAGCCCCTGGGACAGTAACACTGAAGCTTTCTTT,CASSPWDSNTEAFF
.,TRBV7-7,TRBJ2-5,TRBD1,TGTGCCAGCAGCTATGGACAGGAGGAGACCCAGTACTTC,CASSYGQEETQYF
.,TRBV7-2,TRBJ1-1,TRBD1,TGTGCCAGCAGCGCCTACAGGGGGCGCACTGAAGCTTTCTTT,CASSAYRGRTEAFF
few,TRBV29-1,TRBJ1-5,.,TGCAGCGTTGTAGTGATGGGCGGGGGCGGTCAGCCCCAGCATTTT,CSVVVMGGGGQPQHF
.,TRBV13,TRBJ1-3,TRBD1,TGTGCCAGCAGCTACTACAGGGGAAACTCTGGAAACACCATATATTTT,CASSYYRGNSGNTIYF
.,TRBV10-3,TRBJ1-4,.,TGTGCCATCAGTGAGTCAGCTGCTAATGAAAAACTGTTTTTT,CAISESAANEKLFF
.,TRBV15,TRBJ1-4,.,TGTGCCAGTCAGACACTTTATAATGAAAAACTGTTTTTT,CASQTLYNEKLFF
.,TRBV15,TRBJ2-3,TRBD2,TGTGCCACCAGCAGAGCAGGGACTAGCGGGGGAGATACGCAGTATTTT,CATSRAGTSGGDTQYF
.,TRBV30,TRBJ1-2,.,TGTGCCTGGAGTCCCCTAGCCGGGGAGGGCTACACCTTC,CAWSPLAGEGYTF
.,TRBV7-9,TRBJ2-1,.,TGTGCCAGCTATACGGGGAGCTCCTACAATGAGCAGTTCTTC,CASYTGSSYNEQFF
.,TRBV30,TRBJ2-3,TRBD2,TGTGCCTGGAGCACTAGCGGGGGGTTTGTCGATACGCAGTATTTT,CAWSTSGGFVDTQYF
.,TRBV19,TRBJ1-2,TRBD1,TGTGCCAGTAGTATGGCAGGGGGCAACTATGGCTACACCTTC,CASSMAGGNYGYTF
few,TRBV7-9,TRBJ2-2,.,TGTGCCAGCAGCTTACAGGCCACCGGGGAGCTGTTTTTT,CASSLQATGELFF
few,TRBV10-3,TRBJ1-2,TRBD1,TGTGCCATCAGTGGGTCGGACAGGCCTTATGGCTACACCTTC,CAISGSDRPYGYTF